This T cell receptor beta chain came from a study of vaccination and CD4 T cells after COVID-19. Study-wide background: Convalescent patients had positive nasal swab PCR results for SARS-CoV-2. Disease was mild in roughly 10 and severe in one.

Sequenced with the Oncomine TCR Beta short-read assay was DNA taken from cultured CD4+ T cells. Someone extracted genomic DNA from cultured CD4+ T cells. MiXCR, applied by TCRdb to the PCR reads, yields one record per CDR3 protein. The sample lists about 3,600 distinct CDR3 sequences; approximately 15% were seen once. This clonotype occurred a few times. Its antigen is as yet unknown. Study-wide findings and caveats: Spike mono-reactivity applied to 304 of 307 vaccine-specific clones detected in convalescent patients.

With 7 bases clipped from V and 5 bases from J, the junction kept 6 bases outside the gene matches. The CDR3 is 13 residues long. Per germline, CDR1 MNHNS and CDR2 SASEGT. Treatment in this sample: approximately 11-day PBMC culture with coronavirus spike peptide pools or control peptides (ViraFEST assay). The ViraFEST method relied on peptide pools to expand antigen-specific T cells, followed by TCR sequencing. The sequencing sample was made of CD4+ T cells from blood, cultured in vitro. This chain uses TRBV6-1 with TRBJ1-1; TRBD1 matches at 8 bases. The TCR sequence derives from a human donor who had recovered from COVID-19. CDR3 residues: CASIRTGLTEAFF. The CDR3 DNA reads TGTGCCAGCATTCGGACAGGGCTTACTGAAGCTTTCTTT.